The 17 T cell receptor beta chains presented below share a single source sample, sequenced in a study of CD8 T cells in Susac syndrome. The RNA input was roughly 0.45 to 1 ug, and it was reverse transcribed with random hexamers. TCRdb re-derived calls from the immunoSEQ multiplex PCR reads in MiXCR, one entry per CDR3 protein. The data show more than 150,000 distinct CDR3 sequences, 90% to 95% seen once. Sample: CD4+ T cells from PBMCs. The receptors were gathered from a human donor in good health.

This clonotype was counted a single time. An end of the junction does not agree with germline; a read error may underlie this. The CDR3 loop reads CASSLVPAGQGTQYF. CDR3 bases: TGTGCCAGCAGCTTAGTCCCAGCGGGGCAAGGGACCCAGTACTTC. V gene TRBV7-2 combines with J gene TRBJ2-5; 7 bases fit TRBD2. CDR1 SGHTA and CDR2 FQGNSA come from the germline V gene. The CDR3 totals 15 residues.

The V gene is TRBV3-1, the J gene TRBJ1-4; tentatively, D is TRBD1 (5 bases). Trimming stripped 5 bases from V and 10 bases from J, with 11 bases between. This CDR3 is built from 12 residues. Germline CDR1 reads LGHDT; CDR2 reads YNNKEL (reference sequence). The CDR3 loop reads CASSFAGGKLFF. The CDR3 nucleotides read TGTGCCAGCAGCTTCGCGGGGGGAAAACTGTTTTTT.

The chain joins TRBV6-5 to TRBJ2-1, with TRBD1 matching over 7 bases. The CDR3 totals 15 residues. V was clipped by 4 bases and J by 0 bases; unmatched bases: 3. Germline CDR1 MNHEY, CDR2 SVGAGI. Here the CDR3 reads CASSSTGVSYNEQFF. CDR3 nucleotide sequence: TGTGCCAGCAGTTCAACAGGGGTCTCCTACAATGAGCAGTTCTTC.

The J gene is TRBJ2-1, the V gene TRBV12-5; D is ambiguous. Germline CDR1 reads LGHNT; CDR2 reads FRNRAP. The CDR3 totals 16 residues. V was clipped by 5 bases and J by 6 bases, with 20 bases between them. Here the CDR3 reads CASGPQRERSRNEQFF. CDR3 in DNA: TGTGCTAGTGGTCCACAGAGAGAAAGGTCCCGCAATGAGCAGTTCTTC.

The chain carries TRBV29-1 and TRBJ2-7; 8 bases fit TRBD1. CDR3 size: 13 residues. Germline assignment: CDR1 SQVTM and CDR2 ANQGSEA. Unmatched junction bases numbered 6, after V lost 3 bases and J lost 5 bases. The CDR3 loop is CSVDGTGRNEQYF. The CDR3 DNA sequence: TGCAGCGTTGATGGGACAGGTAGAAACGAGCAGTACTTC.

The gene calls are TRBV20-1 and TRBJ1-5, with no clear D. V lost 4 bases, J lost 3 bases, and 10 bases lay in between. From germline, CDR1 is DFQATT and CDR2 SNEGSKA (reference sequence). The CDR3 length is 13 residues. CDR3 bases: TGCAGTGCTAAGGGCGACGCCAATCAGCCCCAGCATTTT. Amino acids: CSAKGDANQPQHF.

The J gene is TRBJ2-3, the V gene TRBV20-1, with D unresolved. The germline V and J ends were trimmed by 6 bases and 5 bases, with 9 bases remaining between them. Germline V CDR1 and CDR2: DFQATT, SNEGSKA (reference sequence). This CDR3 comprises 11 residues. CDR3 sequence: CSAQKGDTQYF. The DNA of the CDR3 is TGCAGTGCGCAGAAAGGAGATACGCAGTATTTT.

The rearrangement links TRBV4-2 to TRBJ1-2; the D is unclear. CDR3 length: 12 amino acids. V was cut by 1 base and J by 4 bases, with 4 bases left in between. Germline V gene lookup returns CDR1 LGHNA and CDR2 YNFKEQ. The CDR3 bases are TGTGCCAGCAGCCAAGCTCTCTATGGCTACACCTTC. As protein: CASSQALYGYTF.

This chain links TRBV3-1 with TRBJ1-1, with D unclear. Germline V gives CDR1 LGHDT, CDR2 YNNKEL (reference sequence). The CDR3 length is 14 residues. With 0 bases removed from V and 4 bases from J, the gap between germline ends came to 9 bases. The CDR3 here is CASSQEVEFTEAFF. The CDR3 DNA is TGTGCCAGCAGCCAAGAAGTCGAGTTCACTGAAGCTTTCTTT.

This clonotype was observed a single time. The rearrangement uses TRBV12-3 or TRBV12-4 and TRBJ2-3; possible D gene TRBD2, 6 bases. Trimming shortened V by 5 bases and J by 1 base, and 16 bases separated the two germline ends. CDR3 size: 16 residues. Here the CDR3 reads CASSTIQRAGTDTQYF. CDR3 in DNA: TGTGCCAGCAGTACGATACAGCGGGCGGGCACAGATACGCAGTATTTT.

This clonotype was seen only once. The J gene is TRBJ1-6, the V gene TRBV4-2; tentatively, D is TRBD1 (5 bases). This CDR3 comprises 16 residues. Germline-derived CDR1 and CDR2 are LGHNA and YNFKEQ. The V gene lost 3 bases and the J gene lost 7 bases, with 16 bases spanning the gap. The CDR3 sequence is CASSQDPGLLNSPLHF. The CDR3 bases are TGTGCCAGCAGCCAGGACCCAGGGTTACTGAATTCACCCCTCCACTTT.

This clonotype was counted a single time. The J gene is TRBJ2-5, the V gene TRBV4-2, with TRBD2 matching 8 bases. The trim removed 1 base at V and 2 bases at J, leaving 6 bases unmatched. CDR1 LGHNA and CDR2 YNFKEQ come from the germline V gene. This CDR3 region has 16 residues. The CDR3 reads CASSQGEAGGQETQYF. CDR3 sequence (DNA): TGTGCCAGCAGCCAAGGAGAGGCGGGGGGACAAGAGACCCAGTACTTC.

The CDR3 is CASHQGGGYTF. The CDR3 nucleotides read TGTGCCAGTCACCAGGGAGGAGGCTACACCTTC. The rearrangement links TRBV6-5 to TRBJ1-2, with D possibly TRBD1 on 5 matching bases. The germline gives CDR1 MNHEY, CDR2 SVGAGI. CDR3 size: 11 residues. V lost 9 bases to trimming and J lost 8 bases, with 13 bases between them.

This chain links TRBV14 with TRBJ2-7; D is ambiguous. The CDR3 runs to 13 residues. Per germline, CDR1 SGHDN and CDR2 FVKESK. The V gene lost 0 bases and the J gene lost 7 bases, with 10 bases spanning the gap. The CDR3: CASSQDMTREQYF. Written as DNA, the CDR3 is TGTGCCAGCAGCCAAGATATGACCCGGGAGCAGTACTTC.

This chain joins TRBV25-1 and TRBJ2-7; D may correspond to TRBD1 or TRBD2 (6 bases each). This CDR3 spans 13 amino acids. Trimming took 4 bases from V and 4 from J, leaving 11 bases between them. Per germline, CDR1 MGHDK and CDR2 SYGVNS. The CDR3 DNA reads TGTGCCAGCAGTGTGGGGGGCGGGTACGAGCAGTACTTC. Protein: CASSVGGGYEQYF.

The J gene is TRBJ2-7, the V gene TRBV6-2 or TRBV6-3; D remains ambiguous. The CDR3 runs to 11 residues. Looked up from germline, CDR1 is MNHEY and CDR2 is SVGEGT. V lost 10 bases, J lost 4 bases, and 11 bases lay in between. The chain's CDR3 is CAISDAYEQYF. In nucleotides, the CDR3 is TGTGCCATCTCGGACGCGTACGAGCAGTACTTC.

V and J are TRBV7-2 and TRBJ2-4, with D perhaps given as TRBD1 or TRBD2 (5 bases each). The CDR3 consists of 13 residues. Trimming pared 1 base from V and 8 bases from J, leaving 9 bases between. CDR1 and CDR2 (germline): SGHTA, FQGNSA. CDR3 amino acids: CASSLDLGDIQYF. DNA of the CDR3: TGTGCCAGCAGCTTAGACCTGGGGGACATTCAGTACTTC.